Listed here are 14 T cell receptor beta chains from one sample, sequenced in a study of T cell responses to AZD1222 COVID-19 vaccine. Some clones are missing from TCRdb's copy, which holds only in-frame ones; the method was immunoSEQ multiplex PCR. The sample shows 150,000 or so clones, around nine tenths of them seen only once. The material sequenced was peripheral blood, taken on day 0 of AZD1222 vaccination. The source is an adult in good health.

CDR3 DNA: TGTGCCACCAGCCCCCCGGGACAGTACTACGAGCAGTACTTC. As protein: CATSPPGQYYEQYF. This sequence joins TRBV15 and TRBJ2-7; 7 bases agree with TRBD1. J lost 3 bases, V lost 5 bases, and 7 bases had no gene match. The length of the CDR3 is 14 residues. CDR1 is LNHNV and CDR2 is YYDKDF in the germline V gene (reference sequence). The entire variable domain, with the rest obtained from reference TRBV15 and TRBJ2-7, is as follows: DAMVIQNPRYQVTQFGKPVTLSCSQTLNHNVMYWYQQKSSQAPKLLFHYYDKDFNNEADTPDNFQSRRPNTSFCFLDIRSPGLGDTAMYLCATSPPGQYYEQYFGPGTRLTVT.

The rearrangement joins TRBV19 to TRBJ1-4; weak D call: TRBD1 (5 bases). Per the germline V gene, CDR1 is LNHDA and CDR2 is SQIVND (reference sequence). V was trimmed by 3 bases and J by 5 bases, leaving 10 bases between them. The CDR3 covers 14 residues. The CDR3 DNA is TGTGCCAGTAGTATTCCGGGACTCAATGAAAAACTGTTTTTT. Encoded protein: CASSIPGLNEKLFF.

V is TRBV19 and J is TRBJ2-3, with D unresolved. The CDR3 covers 14 residues. Germline V gene data show CDR1 as LNHDA and CDR2 as SQIVND (reference sequence). With 3 bases removed from V and 2 bases from J, the gap between germline ends came to 9 bases. The CDR3 nucleotides read TGTGCCAGTAGTATCGGGCCCGTCACAGATACGCAGTATTTT. Translating gives CASSIGPVTDTQYF.

The genes are TRBV3-1 (or the pseudogene TRBV3-2) and TRBJ2-1; 7 nucleotides line up with TRBD2. The germline gives CDR1 LGHDT, CDR2 YNNKEL (reference sequence). This CDR3 spans 15 amino acids. V lost 0 bases, J lost 2 bases, and 1 base stayed unmatched. The CDR3 loop reads CASSQEAGPYNEQFF. CDR3 coding DNA: TGTGCCAGCAGCCAAGAAGCGGGGCCCTACAATGAGCAGTTCTTC.

The chain links TRBV7-9 to TRBJ2-3; D ambiguous. Deletions cut 5 bases from V and 6 bases from J, with 9 bases between. Germline V gene lookup returns CDR1 SEHNR and CDR2 FQNEAQ (reference sequence). The CDR3 length is 12 residues. For the CDR3, the DNA is TGTGCCAGCAGCCCTAAAGCCGATACGCAGTATTTT. Translated, it gives CASSPKADTQYF.

The V call is TRBV24-1, the J call TRBJ2-1; possibly TRBD1 or TRBD2 for D (6 bases each). Germline CDR1 KGHDR, CDR2 SFDVKD. Trimming removed 7 bases at V and 1 base at J, with 10 bases between. The CDR3 length is 14 residues. CDR3 protein: CATSGGPSYNEQFF. The CDR3 DNA follows: TGTGCCACCAGCGGGGGCCCTTCCTACAATGAGCAGTTCTTC.

The chain recombines TRBV5-8 with TRBJ1-6; D not resolved. Per the germline V gene, CDR1 is SGHTS and CDR2 is YDEGEE. There are 16 residues in the CDR3. V was clipped by 5 bases and J by 0 bases, with 12 bases between them. The DNA for the CDR3 is TGTGCCAGCAGACCCGGACGGAACTCCTATAATTCACCCCTCCACTTT. Residues: CASRPGRNSYNSPLHF. The full variable domain, rest sourced from reference TRBV5-8 and TRBJ1-6, is EAGVTQSPTHLIKTRGQQATLRCSPISGHTSVYWYQQALGLGLQFLLWYDEGEERNRGNFPPRFSGRQFPNYSSELNVNALELEDSALYLCASRPGRNSYNSPLHFGNGTRLTVT.

With regard to this clone: Different DNA sequences within this sample yield the same CDR3. The chain carries TRBV7-2 and TRBJ1-1; a weak D match, TRBD1 (5 bases). Trimming pared 2 bases from V and 1 base from J, leaving 8 bases between. Germline V gene lookup returns CDR1 SGHTA and CDR2 FQGNSA. The CDR3 is made up of 14 amino acids. In DNA, the CDR3 is TGTGCCAGCAGCTTAAGTAGGGGGAACACTGAAGCTTTCTTT. Translating it yields CASSLSRGNTEAFF. The whole variable domain, remainder taken from reference TRBV7-2 and TRBJ1-1, is GAGVSQSPSNKVTEKGKDVELRCDPISGHTALYWYRQSLGQGLEFLIYFQGNSAPDKSGLPSDRFSAERTGGSVSTLTIQRTQQEDSAVYLCASSLSRGNTEAFFGQGTRLTVV.

This chain uses TRBV7-9 with TRBJ2-5, with no clear D. Trimming removed 3 bases at V and 5 bases at J, with 16 bases between. CDR3 length equals 15 residues. Germline V gene sequence: CDR1 SEHNR, CDR2 FQNEAQ (reference sequence). The CDR3 DNA follows: TGTGCCAGCAGCTTGTTGGCCGACTTTAGGGAGACCCAGTACTTC. As protein: CASSLLADFRETQYF.

This chain uses TRBV29-1 with TRBJ1-2; no firm D call. Germline V CDR1 and CDR2: SQVTM, ANQGSEA. The CDR3 has 17 amino acids. Trimming took off 4 bases at V and 0 bases at J, with 21 bases between the two ends. The CDR3 nucleotides read TGCAGCGTTGTTGGGCCCGCTAGCGCGGACCCTAACTATGGCTACACCTTC. Translating it yields CSVVGPASADPNYGYTF.

V is TRBV19 and J is TRBJ2-7; D not certain. Trimming stripped 1 base from V and 2 bases from J, with 6 bases between. The CDR3 sequence is 13 residues long. CDR1 LNHDA and CDR2 SQIVND come from the germline V gene (reference sequence). CDR3 nucleotides: TGTGCCAGTAGTATAGCCGGCGCCTACGAGCAGTACTTC. Protein product: CASSIAGAYEQYF.

The chain combines TRBV5-1 with TRBJ2-6, with D perhaps matching TRBD1 or TRBD2 (5 bases each). In germline, CDR1 is SGHRS, CDR2 YFSETQ. The CDR3 spans 16 residues. V was clipped by 4 bases and J by 0 bases, with 11 bases between them. The CDR3 region has the DNA TGCGCCAGCAGCCGGGGAGACAGCTCTGGGGCCAACGTCCTGACTTTC. Translating it yields CASSRGDSSGANVLTF.

This clone was observed once. This rearrangement joins TRBV28 to TRBJ2-1; 9 bases line up with TRBD2. The CDR3 runs 15 residues. J was trimmed by 6 bases and V by 5 bases; bases with no gene match: 8. Germline CDR1 is MDHEN and CDR2 is SYDVKM. CDR3 sequence: CASSPPAGGRNEQFF. DNA of the CDR3: TGTGCCAGCAGTCCCCCAGCGGGGGGACGCAATGAGCAGTTCTTC.

The chain links TRBV11-2 to TRBJ1-1; D is unresolved. Trimming took 1 base from V and 4 from J, leaving 4 bases between them. The germline V gene encodes CDR1 SGHAT and CDR2 FQNNGV. The CDR3 contains 12 residues. DNA for the CDR3: TGTGCCAGCAGCTTAGCCCCCACTGAAGCTTTCTTT. Protein: CASSLAPTEAFF.